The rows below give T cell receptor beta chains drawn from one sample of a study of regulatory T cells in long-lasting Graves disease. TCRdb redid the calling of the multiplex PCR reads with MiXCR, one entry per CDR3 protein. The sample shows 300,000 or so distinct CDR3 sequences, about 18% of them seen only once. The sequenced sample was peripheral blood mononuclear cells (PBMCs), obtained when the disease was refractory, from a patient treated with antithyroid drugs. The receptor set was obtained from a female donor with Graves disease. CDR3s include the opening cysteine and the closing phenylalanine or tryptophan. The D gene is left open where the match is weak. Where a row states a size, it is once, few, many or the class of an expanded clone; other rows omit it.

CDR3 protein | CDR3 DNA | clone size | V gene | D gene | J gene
CSAGRAFF | TGCAGTGCTGGACGAGCTTTCTTT | few | TRBV20-1 | . | TRBJ1-1
CASSPGTSGIHEQYF | TGTGCCAGCAGCCCCGGGACTAGCGGGATCCACGAGCAGTACTTC | many | TRBV2 | TRBD2 | TRBJ2-7
CASSLGGQGIRNEQFF | TGTGCCAGCAGCTTGGGGGGCCAGGGCATTCGGAATGAGCAGTTCTTC | few | TRBV7-9 | . | TRBJ2-1
CASSYYPGELFF | TGTGCCAGCAGTTACTATCCCGGGGAGCTGTTTTTT | many | TRBV6-2/TRBV6-3 | . | TRBJ2-2
CATQETGINQPQHF | TGTGCCACCCAAGAGACAGGGATCAATCAGCCCCAGCATTTT | . | TRBV19 | TRBD1 | TRBJ1-5
CASSYTDRAGGYTF | TGTGCCAGCAGTTATACAGACAGGGCCGGTGGCTACACCTTC | many | TRBV3-1 | TRBD1 | TRBJ1-2
CASTQDHEQYF | TGTGCCAGCACCCAGGACCACGAGCAGTACTTC | many | TRBV6-2/TRBV6-3 | . | TRBJ2-7
CASSWDRGGTGELFF | TGTGCCAGCAGCTGGGACAGGGGAGGAACCGGGGAGCTGTTTTTT | many | TRBV2 | TRBD1 | TRBJ2-2
CATSTSEAGLNTIYF | TGTGCCACCAGCACTTCTGAGGCAGGGTTAAACACCATATATTTT | few | TRBV15 | . | TRBJ1-3
CASSLGQGQFF | TGTGCCAGCAGTTTGGGGCAGGGGCAGTTCTTC | . | TRBV12-3/TRBV12-4 | . | TRBJ2-1
CASSPGTGSGGYTF | TGTGCCAGCAGTCCAGGGACAGGGAGCGGTGGCTACACCTTC | many | TRBV27 | TRBD1 | TRBJ1-2
CSARDPHSYEQYF | TGCAGTGCTAGAGACCCGCACTCCTACGAGCAGTACTTC | many | TRBV20-1 | . | TRBJ2-7
CSASGSSQYGYTF | TGCAGTGCTAGTGGGAGCTCCCAATATGGCTACACCTTC | many | TRBV20-1 | . | TRBJ1-2
CASRSGPSVFEAFF | TGTGCCAGCAGGTCGGGACCGTCGGTGTTTGAAGCTTTCTTT | many | TRBV12-3/TRBV12-4 | . | TRBJ1-1
CASSQDVSVYEQYF | TGCGCCAGCAGCCAAGATGTTAGCGTGTACGAGCAGTACTTC | . | TRBV4-1 | . | TRBJ2-7
CASSKRGGGASYGYTF | TGTGCCAGCAGCAAACGCGGTGGGGGCGCTAGCTATGGCTACACCTTC | . | TRBV5-4 | . | TRBJ1-2
CASSPLTGRQETQYF | TGTGCCAGCAGTCCTTTGACAGGGAGACAAGAGACCCAGTACTTC | many | TRBV27 | TRBD1 | TRBJ2-5
CASSPSERVNIQYF | TGTGCCAGCAGCCCCAGTGAAAGGGTAAACATTCAGTACTTC | many | TRBV12-3/TRBV12-4 | . | TRBJ2-4
CANLISTGELFF | TGCGCCAACCTGATAAGCACCGGGGAGCTGTTTTTT | . | TRBV5-1 | . | TRBJ2-2
CAWSVPRERYGYTF | TGTGCCTGGAGTGTACCCAGGGAGCGATATGGCTACACCTTC | many | TRBV30 | . | TRBJ1-2
CSVEALAGGLGTQYF | TGCAGCGTTGAGGCACTAGCGGGAGGGCTAGGTACCCAGTACTTC | many | TRBV29-1 | TRBD2 | TRBJ2-5
CASSLAPLAGNTGELFF | TGTGCCAGCAGTCTAGCCCCCCTAGCGGGCAACACCGGGGAGCTGTTTTTT | few | TRBV6-1 | TRBD2 | TRBJ2-2
CASGSRDQPQHF | TGTGCCAGCGGGAGTAGGGACCAGCCCCAGCATTTT | . | TRBV6-1 | . | TRBJ1-5
CASSPLAGGYETQYF | TGTGCCAGCAGCCCACTAGCGGGGGGTTATGAGACCCAGTACTTC | . | TRBV9 | TRBD2 | TRBJ2-5
CASSSNNRAVSPLHF | TGCGCCAGCAGCTCGAACAACAGGGCGGTTTCACCCCTCCACTTT | . | TRBV5-1 | . | TRBJ1-6
CASAHTQGDHTEAFF | TGTGCTAGTGCCCACACTCAGGGCGACCACACTGAAGCTTTCTTT | many | TRBV12-5 | . | TRBJ1-1
CASSRDRMSSYNSPLHF | TGTGCCAGCAGCAGGGACCGCATGAGCTCCTATAATTCACCCCTCCACTTT | . | TRBV11-2 | . | TRBJ1-6
CASKDEAAGELFF | TGTGCCAGCAAGGACGAGGCCGCCGGGGAGCTGTTTTTT | few | TRBV27 | . | TRBJ2-2
CASSEGHSATYEQYF | TGTGCCAGCAGTGAAGGACATTCGGCAACCTACGAGCAGTACTTC | many | TRBV6-1 | . | TRBJ2-7
CASSLAGAYYEQYF | TGTGCCAGCAGTTTAGCGGGAGCTTATTACGAGCAGTACTTC | . | TRBV27 | TRBD2 | TRBJ2-7
CASSQGDFATEAFF | TGTGCCAGCAGCCAAGGGGACTTCGCAACTGAAGCTTTCTTT | many | TRBV3-1 | . | TRBJ1-1
CASSFGAEAFF | TGTGCCAGCAGTTTTGGGGCTGAAGCTTTCTTT | . | TRBV6-2/TRBV6-3 | . | TRBJ1-1
CASSWTGGSGNIQYF | TGTGCCAGCAGCTGGACAGGGGGCTCCGGAAACATTCAGTACTTC | many | TRBV11-3 | TRBD1 | TRBJ2-4
CASSLRDSNEKLFF | TGTGCCAGCAGCCTCCGGGACAGTAATGAAAAACTGTTTTTT | many | TRBV3-1 | TRBD1 | TRBJ1-4
CASSLQGAGANYGYTF | TGTGCCAGCAGCCTACAGGGGGCGGGGGCTAACTATGGCTACACCTTC | . | TRBV5-5 | TRBD1 | TRBJ1-2
CAVGSFFIYGYTF | TGTGCCGTCGGCTCATTCTTCATCTATGGCTACACCTTC | . | TRBV30 | . | TRBJ1-2
CSASRGNIQYF | TGCAGTGCTAGTAGGGGAAACATTCAGTACTTC | . | TRBV20-1 | . | TRBJ2-4
CASSRLAGVEGETQYF | TGTGCCAGCAGTCGACTAGCGGGAGTAGAGGGAGAGACCCAGTACTTC | . | TRBV5-1 | TRBD2 | TRBJ2-5
CASSLRRRIGVFYEQYF | TGTGCCAGCAGTTTACGCAGGAGGATTGGAGTCTTTTACGAGCAGTACTTC | many | TRBV28 | . | TRBJ2-7
CASSSTYGGGSGANVLTF | TGTGCCAGCAGTTCCACTTACGGGGGGGGCTCTGGGGCCAACGTCCTGACTTTC | . | TRBV28 | TRBD2 | TRBJ2-6
CASSYSRLAEETQYF | TGTGCCAGCAGTTACTCTCGACTAGCGGAGGAGACCCAGTACTTC | many | TRBV6-5 | TRBD2 | TRBJ2-5
CATGNFGAGELFF | . | . | TRBV24-1 | . | TRBJ2-2
CASSLGTYQYF | TGTGCCAGCAGCTTAGGAACCTACCAGTACTTC | many | TRBV11-3 | . | TRBJ2-7
CASSSGTNTEAFF | TGTGCCAGCTCTTCAGGAACGAACACTGAAGCTTTCTTT | many | TRBV18 | . | TRBJ1-1
CASSYPGTSQPQHF | TGTGCCAGCAGTTACCCCGGGACATCCCAGCCCCAGCATTTT | many | TRBV6-5 | . | TRBJ1-5
CASSLRTGDRIYGCTF | . | . | TRBV7-2 | . | TRBJ1-2
CASSQSPRATRREQYF | TGTGCCAGCAGCCAATCCCCCCGGGCCACGCGTCGCGAGCAGTACTTC | many | TRBV3-1 | . | TRBJ2-7
CASSHPGQASTDTQYF | TGTGCCAGCAGCCACCCGGGACAGGCAAGCACAGATACGCAGTATTTT | few | TRBV12-3/TRBV12-4 | TRBD1 | TRBJ2-3
CASSLQSANTGELFF | TGTGCCAGCAGCTTACAGTCCGCGAACACCGGGGAGCTGTTTTTT | many | TRBV11-3 | . | TRBJ2-2